This record concerns one T cell receptor (beta chain) sequence. This entry comes from a study of blood T cell repertoires in COVID-19. Background on the study: Acute and convalescent COVID-19 specimens originated in the United States, Italy and Spain.

Authors' processing steps: By means of reference gene primer amplification, nucleated cell counts were estimated. TCRdb keeps only in-frame clones here, not all; method: immunoSEQ multiplex PCR. The V and J calls and clone size are taken from that table; D and trimming were inferred from the DNA. This sample has 110,000 or so clones; around nine tenths occur once, and the top ten carry roughly 8.9%. In germline, CDR1 is SGHTA, CDR2 FQGTGA. The ends were cut back, 2 bases at V and 0 bases at J, with 8 bases in the middle. This CDR3 has 15 amino acids. Sample: peripheral blood. This clonotype was sampled from a woman in her 70s who had recovered from COVID-19. The chain recombines TRBV7-3 with TRBJ1-3; no firm D call. This CDR3 is CASSLDAGSGNTIYF. CDR3 nucleotides: TGTGCCAGCAGCTTAGATGCAGGCTCTGGAAACACCATATATTTT. The variable domain in full, with the rest retrieved from reference TRBV7-3 and TRBJ1-3, is GAGVSQTPSNKVTEKGKYVELRCDPISGHTALYWYRQSLGQGPEFLIYFQGTGAADDSGLPNDRFFAVRPEGSVSTLKIQRTERGDSAVYLCASSLDAGSGNTIYFGEGSWLTVV.